The clone carrying this T cell receptor (beta chain) has just a few counts. Its antigen is not identified. Stability of Graves' hyperthyroidism was defined as absent ophthalmopathy progression within 18 months. The V gene end was trimmed by 2 bases and the J gene end by 0 bases; junction bases not matched to a gene: 4. The CDR3 contains 16 residues. Germline V gene lookup returns CDR1 SQVTM and CDR2 ANQGSEA. The data belong to a study of T cells in Graves' hyperthyroidism and ophthalmopathy. Template material for amplifying TCR beta CDR3 regions consisted of RNA transcripts. TCR CDR3 regions were first amplified by RT-PCR with HTBI primers. TCRdb re-analysed the multiplex PCR reads in MiXCR, keeping a single row per CDR3 protein. The table lists about 620,000 distinct CDR3 sequences, 15% to 20% of them singletons. Study-level results: Ophthalmopathy, as predicted by the model, came a median 6.5 months after the prediction. Most thyroid clonotypes expanded above 0.001 appeared in blood too. Researchers report that a 13 V-J model separated ophthalmopathy from stable hyperthyroidism.

Specimen: blood. The rearrangement joins TRBV29-1 to TRBJ2-6, with TRBD2 matching over 7 bases. The receptor was derived from a woman aged 25 to 45 with Graves' hyperthyroidism. In nucleotides, the CDR3 is TGCAGCGTTGAACTAGCGGAAACCTCTGGGGCCAACGTCCTGACTTTC. Protein: CSVELAETSGANVLTF.